These 27 T cell receptor beta chains were all obtained from the same sample, sequenced in a study of control samples from healthy donors and cancer patients. Assay used: immunoSEQ multiplex PCR; TCRdb lists only in-frame clones, some missing. The data contain about 48,000 clones, over 85% of them singletons. The material sequenced was PBMCs. These receptors all stem from a woman aged 45-59 years with head and neck cancer.

CDR3 DNA sequence: TGTGCCAGCAGCAAGACTAGCGGGGAGAACACCGGGGAGCTGTTTTTT. It yields the protein CASSKTSGENTGELFF. The rearrangement links TRBV7-9 to TRBJ2-2; 11 nucleotides line up with TRBD2. The germline V gene encodes CDR1 SEHNR and CDR2 FQNEAQ (reference sequence). The CDR3 has 16 amino acids. The junction had 3 bases not matched to a gene; V was cut back by 5 bases and J by 1 base.

The V call is TRBV10-1, the J call TRBJ2-1; the D is unclear. V lost 2 bases and J lost 3, with 11 bases in between. This CDR3 is 15 amino acids long. CDR1 and CDR2 from the germline V gene are WNHNN and SYGVQD (reference sequence). The CDR3 nucleotides read TGCGCCAGCAGTGAGGGGTCCGCAGGCTACAATGAGCAGTTCTTC. The encoded protein is CASSEGSAGYNEQFF.

This clone has only one observation. The chain is built from TRBV28 and TRBJ2-3; D is perhaps TRBD1 or TRBD2 (5 bases each). The CDR3 sequence is 16 residues long. Trimming cost V 4 bases and J 2 bases, with 16 bases left between them. Germline V gives CDR1 MDHEN, CDR2 SYDVKM. The CDR3 coding sequence is TGTGCCAGCAGTTCCGGAGTCGGGACCATCACAGATACGCAGTATTTT. It encodes CASSSGVGTITDTQYF.

This chain uses TRBV18 with TRBJ1-2; 8 positions agree with TRBD1. Germline CDR1 reads KGHSH; CDR2 reads LQKENI. The CDR3 has 15 residues. The trim removed 4 bases at V and 6 bases at J, leaving 10 bases unmatched. CDR3 sequence: CASSLGQGRGDGYTF. The DNA for the CDR3 is TGTGCCAGCTCACTTGGACAGGGAAGAGGAGATGGCTACACCTTC.

The rearrangement links TRBV4-3 to TRBJ1-1; weak D call: TRBD1 (5 bases). Germline CDR1 LGHNA, CDR2 YSLEER. V lost 4 bases, J lost 1 base, and 10 bases lay in between. The CDR3 loop spans 14 amino acids. The CDR3 reads CASSLLQGNTEAFF. Written as DNA, the CDR3 is TGCGCCAGCAGCCTTCTTCAGGGGAACACTGAAGCTTTCTTT.

V usage is TRBV27 and J usage is TRBJ1-1, with D tentatively TRBD1 (6 bases). There are 12 residues in the CDR3. Germline CDR1 is MNHEY and CDR2 is SMNVEV (reference sequence). Trimming took off 8 bases at V and 2 bases at J, with 9 bases between the two ends. The chain's CDR3 is CASRGRNTEAFF. CDR3 bases: TGTGCCAGCCGGGGGCGAAACACTGAAGCTTTCTTT.

The chain links TRBV19 to TRBJ2-5; 10 bases are a match to TRBD2. Trimming at V came to 5 bases and at J to 2 bases, leaving 5 bases not matched to a gene. The CDR3 runs 15 residues. Germline V gene sequence: CDR1 LNHDA, CDR2 SQIVND (reference sequence). CDR3 sequence reads: CASSPGLAPQETQYF. The CDR3 DNA sequence: TGTGCCAGTAGTCCGGGACTAGCGCCTCAAGAGACCCAGTACTTC.

This chain connects TRBV9 to TRBJ1-4, with D uncertain. The germline gives CDR1 SGDLS, CDR2 YYNGEE. This CDR3 spans 17 amino acids. V dropped 7 bases and J dropped 2 bases, with 21 bases sitting between them. In nucleotides, the CDR3 is TGTGCCAGCCTATCTTCGGGATCTGAAAGCACTAATGAAAAACTGTTTTTT. This codes for CASLSSGSESTNEKLFF.

The rearrangement links TRBV12-5 to TRBJ2-1, with TRBD2 identical over 10 bases. Germline CDR1 is LGHNT and CDR2 is FRNRAP. Unmatched junction bases numbered 3, after V lost 1 base and J lost 3 bases. The CDR3 contains 16 residues. CDR3 sequence reads: CASGLESGRDYNEQFF. CDR3 DNA sequence: TGTGCTAGTGGTTTGGAGAGCGGGAGGGACTACAATGAGCAGTTCTTC.

The chain recombines TRBV30 with TRBJ1-2; possible D gene TRBD1, 6 bases. The CDR3 runs to 12 residues. V was shortened by 7 bases and J by 4 bases, with 13 bases between the two germline ends. Per germline, CDR1 GTSNPN and CDR2 SVGIG (reference sequence). The CDR3 loop is CASQGTSYGYTF. The DNA of the CDR3 is TGTGCCTCTCAGGGGACTTCCTATGGCTACACCTTC.

CDR3 nucleotides: TGCGCCAGCAGCTTGGAGCGAGGGAGGGCAACAGATACGCAGTATTTT. Protein product: CASSLERGRATDTQYF. The gene calls are TRBV5-1 and TRBJ2-3, with 7 nucleotides matching TRBD2. Germline values: CDR1 SGHRS, CDR2 YFSETQ. This CDR3 contains 16 residues. V was pared by 0 bases and J by 3 bases, with 7 bases of the junction left unmatched. Variable domain in full (rest from reference TRBV5-1 and TRBJ2-3): KAGVTQTPRYLIKTRGQQVTLSCSPISGHRSVSWYQQTPGQGLQFLFEYFSETQRNKGNFPGRFSGRQFSNSRSEMNVSTLELGDSALYLCASSLERGRATDTQYFGPGTRLTVL.

CDR3 sequence: CSASVLGRARETQYF. The CDR3 DNA sequence: TGCAGTGCTAGTGTTTTGGGGAGGGCGAGGGAGACCCAGTACTTC. The V gene is TRBV20-1, the J gene TRBJ2-5; 7 nucleotides match TRBD2. CDR1 is DFQATT, CDR2 SNEGSKA, per germline (reference sequence). J lost 5 bases, V lost 3 bases, and 12 bases had no gene match. The CDR3 contains 15 residues.

The chain recombines TRBV6-5 with TRBJ1-2, with 7 positions matching TRBD1. The CDR3 runs to 14 residues. The trim removed 7 bases at V and 4 bases at J, leaving 9 bases unmatched. CDR1 MNHEY and CDR2 SVGAGI come from the germline V gene. The CDR3 DNA follows: TGTGCCAGCACCCACGAAGGGGGCAGCTATGGCTACACCTTC. It yields the protein CASTHEGGSYGYTF.

V is TRBV7-9 and J is TRBJ2-2, with a possible D match to TRBD1 (6 bases). This CDR3 has 15 residues. Trimming cost V 7 bases and J 2 bases, with 14 bases left between them. Looked up from germline, CDR1 is SEHNR and CDR2 is FQNEAQ (reference sequence). CDR3 nucleotide sequence: TGTGCCAGCACCCCACAGGGCATAAACACCGGGGAGCTGTTTTTT. Protein product: CASTPQGINTGELFF.

This chain joins TRBV6-2 or TRBV6-3 and TRBJ2-1, with 8 bases fitting TRBD2. This CDR3 has 15 amino acids. The V segment lost 5 bases and the J segment 10 bases; nucleotides outside the gene matches: 13. Germline loops: CDR1 MNHEY, CDR2 SVGEGT. The CDR3 coding sequence is TGTGCCAGCAGTGACCACGGGAGGGCCAAGGGGGAGCAGTTCTTC. Translation: CASSDHGRAKGEQFF.

CDR3 sequence reads: CASSDMGQGKEGEAFF. CDR3 bases: TGTGCCAGCAGTGACATGGGACAGGGCAAAGAAGGTGAAGCTTTCTTT. This chain links TRBV2 with TRBJ1-1, with 9 positions matching TRBD1. The CDR3 is made up of 16 amino acids. Losses at the gene ends were 3 bases for V and 7 bases for J; bases not matched to a gene: 12. The V gene's germline CDR1 is SNHLY and CDR2 FYNNEI.

The rearrangement joins TRBV28 to TRBJ2-7; D tentatively fits TRBD1 or TRBD2 (5 bases each). Germline V gene lookup returns CDR1 MDHEN and CDR2 SYDVKM. This CDR3 has 14 residues. V was pared by 2 bases and J by 3 bases, with 11 bases between. The CDR3 nucleotides read TGTGCCAGCAGTTTACGGGACGGTATCTACGAGCAGTACTTC. Its protein product is CASSLRDGIYEQYF.

The CDR3 nucleotides read TGTGCCTGTCCCGACTTGAACACTGAAGCTTTCTTT. Residues: CACPDLNTEAFF. The chain is built from TRBV30 and TRBJ1-1; D not resolved. The CDR3 is 12 amino acids. Germline V CDR1 and CDR2: GTSNPN, SVGIG (reference sequence). Deletions cut 6 bases from V and 0 bases from J, with 8 bases between.

This clone was seen a single time. The chain recombines TRBV5-1 with TRBJ2-2; no clear D gene. The CDR3 has 16 residues. V lost 2 bases and J lost 0, with 11 bases in between. Germline CDR1 reads SGHRS; CDR2 reads YFSETQ. The CDR3 protein is CASSFTGQANTGELFF. As DNA, the CDR3 is TGCGCCAGCAGCTTCACGGGCCAGGCGAACACCGGGGAGCTGTTTTTT.

The V gene is TRBV6-5, the J gene TRBJ2-7; possibly TRBD1 for D (5 bases). V was pared by 0 bases and J by 5 bases, with 17 bases between. This CDR3 comprises 16 residues. Germline V gives CDR1 MNHEY, CDR2 SVGAGI. CDR3 bases: TGTGCCAGCAGTTACTCAAGCGCAGGGATGAGTAACGAGCAGTACTTC. Protein product: CASSYSSAGMSNEQYF.

CDR3: CASSVDRVHTGELFF. DNA of the CDR3: TGTGCCAGCAGCGTTGATAGGGTTCACACCGGGGAGCTGTTTTTT. The chain employs TRBV9 and TRBJ2-2; D remains ambiguous. Deletions cut 2 bases from V and 3 bases from J, with 11 bases between. Germline CDR1 SGDLS, CDR2 YYNGEE. This CDR3 is 15 amino acids long. Using reference TRBV9 and TRBJ2-2 for the parts outside the CDR3, the full variable domain is DSGVTQTPKHLITATGQRVTLRCSPRSGDLSVYWYQQSLDQGLQFLIQYYNGEERAKGNILERFSAQQFPDLHSELNLSSLELGDSALYFCASSVDRVHTGELFFGEGSRLTVL.

This rearrangement joins TRBV5-1 to TRBJ1-1, with D unresolved. The CDR3 has 15 residues. CDR1 and CDR2 (germline): SGHRS, YFSETQ. The germline V and J ends were trimmed by 0 bases and 3 bases, with 12 bases remaining between them. CDR3 DNA: TGCGCCAGCAGCTTGGAAGGCAGCACCTACACTGAAGCTTTCTTT. This gives the protein CASSLEGSTYTEAFF.

This clone was recorded a few times. The chain joins TRBV7-9 to TRBJ2-1; 14 bases map to TRBD2. Germline V CDR1 and CDR2: SEHNR, FQNEAQ (reference sequence). V trimming: 5 bases; J trimming: 8 bases; junction bases outside the gene matches: 11. This CDR3 contains 17 residues. CDR3 protein: CASSLALTSGGDDEQFF. DNA of the CDR3: TGTGCCAGCAGCCTCGCATTGACTAGCGGGGGGGACGATGAGCAGTTCTTC.

The rearrangement links TRBV11-3 to TRBJ2-2; either TRBD1 or TRBD2 may fit D (5 bases each). The V and J ends lost 2 bases and 3 bases respectively, with 10 bases between them. The CDR3 spans 15 residues. Germline lookup yields CDR1 SGHNT and CDR2 YENEEA. The CDR3: CASSLRQGDTGELFF. CDR3 nucleotide sequence: TGTGCCAGCAGCTTAAGGCAGGGAGACACCGGGGAGCTGTTTTTT.

The CDR3 reads CASSLEQPNYGYTF. In DNA, the CDR3 is TGCGCCAGCAGCTTGGAACAGCCCAACTATGGCTACACCTTC. This chain joins TRBV5-1 and TRBJ1-2; D remains unclear. CDR3 length equals 14 residues. The germline CDR1 and CDR2 sequences are SGHRS and YFSETQ. Trimming cost V 0 bases and J 2 bases, with 8 bases left between them. Variable domain in full (rest from reference TRBV5-1 and TRBJ1-2): KAGVTQTPRYLIKTRGQQVTLSCSPISGHRSVSWYQQTPGQGLQFLFEYFSETQRNKGNFPGRFSGRQFSNSRSEMNVSTLELGDSALYLCASSLEQPNYGYTFGSGTRLTVV.

The chain joins TRBV6-1 to TRBJ1-2; TRBD1 matches at 8 bases. Germline CDR1 MNHNS, CDR2 SASEGT. Trimming cost V 3 bases and J 1 base; bases outside gene matches: 4. The CDR3 totals 15 residues. This CDR3 is CASSDRDRHNYGYTF. For the CDR3, the DNA is TGTGCCAGCAGTGACCGGGACAGGCATAACTATGGCTACACCTTC.

The V gene is TRBV3-1 (or the pseudogene TRBV3-2), the J gene TRBJ2-5; D tentatively reads TRBD1 or TRBD2 (5 bases each). The length of the CDR3 is 15 residues. The germline V and J ends were trimmed by 5 bases and 5 bases, with 18 bases remaining between them. The germline V gene encodes CDR1 LGHDT and CDR2 YNNKEL (reference sequence). CDR3 residues: CASSSRDQWEETQYF. The CDR3, as DNA: TGTGCCAGCAGCTCCCGGGACCAGTGGGAGGAGACCCAGTACTTC.